Sequencing of this T cell receptor beta chain was carried out in a study of T cell changes during pregnancy in multiple sclerosis. Profiled with immunoSEQ multiplex PCR; TCRdb holds only in-frame clones, not every one. The sample has about 46,000 clones; around 93% are singletons. Germline V CDR1 and CDR2: MNHEY, SMNVEV (reference sequence). V gave up 6 bases and J gave up 2 bases, with 10 bases separating them. The CDR3 loop spans 13 amino acids. This receptor was taken from a female donor with multiple sclerosis, enrolled in a pregnancy study. The gene calls are TRBV27 and TRBJ2-5, with D unclear. The sample consisted of CD8+ T cells from peripheral blood mononuclear cells, taken in the first trimester of pregnancy. The DNA for the CDR3 is TGTGCCAGCAGGCGGCGAACGCAAGAGACCCAGTACTTC. Amino acids: CASRRRTQETQYF.